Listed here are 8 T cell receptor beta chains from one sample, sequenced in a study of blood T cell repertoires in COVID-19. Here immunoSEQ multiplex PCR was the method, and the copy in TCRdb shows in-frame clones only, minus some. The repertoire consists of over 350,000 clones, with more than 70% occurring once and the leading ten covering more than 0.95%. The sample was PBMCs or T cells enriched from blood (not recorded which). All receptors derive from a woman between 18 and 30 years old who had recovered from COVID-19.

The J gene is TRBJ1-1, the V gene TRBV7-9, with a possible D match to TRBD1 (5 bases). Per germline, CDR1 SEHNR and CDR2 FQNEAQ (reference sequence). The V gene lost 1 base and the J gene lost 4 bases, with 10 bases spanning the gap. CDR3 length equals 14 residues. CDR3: CASSLVVRVTEAFF. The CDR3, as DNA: TGTGCCAGCAGCTTAGTGGTCAGGGTCACTGAAGCTTTCTTT.

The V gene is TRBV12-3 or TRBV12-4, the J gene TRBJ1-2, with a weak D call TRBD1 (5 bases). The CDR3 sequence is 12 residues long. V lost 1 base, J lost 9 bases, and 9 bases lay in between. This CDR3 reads CASSLEGLSYTF. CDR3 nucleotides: TGTGCCAGCAGTTTAGAGGGGTTGAGCTACACCTTC.

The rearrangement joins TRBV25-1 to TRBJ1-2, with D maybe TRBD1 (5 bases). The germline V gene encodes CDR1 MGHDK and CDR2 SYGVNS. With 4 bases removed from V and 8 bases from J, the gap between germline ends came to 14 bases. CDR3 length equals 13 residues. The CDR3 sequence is CASSGGGWAGYTF. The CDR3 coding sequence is TGTGCCAGCAGTGGGGGCGGATGGGCGGGCTACACCTTC.

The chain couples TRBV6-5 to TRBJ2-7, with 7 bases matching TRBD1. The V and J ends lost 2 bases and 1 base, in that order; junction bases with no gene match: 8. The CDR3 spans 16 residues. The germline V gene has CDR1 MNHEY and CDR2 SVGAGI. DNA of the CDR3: TGTGCCAGCAGTTACGGGAAGGGGGCGCGTTCCTACGAGCAGTACTTC. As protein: CASSYGKGARSYEQYF.

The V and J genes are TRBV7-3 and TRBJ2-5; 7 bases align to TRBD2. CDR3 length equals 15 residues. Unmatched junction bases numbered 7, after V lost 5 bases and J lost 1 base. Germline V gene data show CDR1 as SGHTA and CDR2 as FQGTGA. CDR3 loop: CASSLRRGGQETQYF. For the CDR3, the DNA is TGTGCCAGCAGCCTACGGCGCGGGGGCCAAGAGACCCAGTACTTC.

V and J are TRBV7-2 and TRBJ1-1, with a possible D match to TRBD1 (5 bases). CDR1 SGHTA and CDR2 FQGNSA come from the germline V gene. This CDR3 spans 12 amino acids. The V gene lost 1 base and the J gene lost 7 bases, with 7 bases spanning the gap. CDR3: CASSLVGGEAFF. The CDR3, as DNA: TGTGCCAGCAGCTTAGTGGGGGGTGAAGCTTTCTTT. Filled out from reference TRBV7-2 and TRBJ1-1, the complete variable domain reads GAGVSQSPSNKVTEKGKDVELRCDPISGHTALYWYRQSLGQGLEFLIYFQGNSAPDKSGLPSDRFSAERTGGSVSTLTIQRTQQEDSAVYLCASSLVGGEAFFGQGTRLTVV.

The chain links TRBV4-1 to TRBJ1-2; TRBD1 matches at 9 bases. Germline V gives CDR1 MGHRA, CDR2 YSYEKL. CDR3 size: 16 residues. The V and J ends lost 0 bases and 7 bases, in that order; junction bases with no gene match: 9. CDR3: CASSQEVSGQGPGYTF. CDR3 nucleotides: TGCGCCAGCAGCCAAGAAGTATCGGGACAGGGACCTGGCTACACCTTC.

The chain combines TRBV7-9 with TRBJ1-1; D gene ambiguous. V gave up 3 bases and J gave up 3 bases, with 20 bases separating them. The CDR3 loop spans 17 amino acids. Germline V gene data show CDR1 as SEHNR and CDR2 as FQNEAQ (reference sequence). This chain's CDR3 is CASSLVQVALADTEAFF. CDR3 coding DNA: TGTGCCAGCAGCTTGGTTCAGGTCGCCCTAGCGGACACTGAAGCTTTCTTT.